The 15 T cell receptor beta chains reported below all come from one sample, sequenced in a study of early T cells in non-severe SARS-CoV-2 infection. TCRdb reprocessed the 5' RACE reads with MiXCR, giving one entry per CDR3 protein. The sample shows 99,000 or so distinct CDR3 sequences, 16% of them seen only once. Sequenced input: whole blood. These receptors came from an adult who was a healthcare worker with PCR-confirmed SARS-CoV-2 infection or an uninfected control (not recorded which).

This rearrangement joins TRBV4-3 to TRBJ2-2, with unresolved D. CDR1 and CDR2 from the germline V gene are LGHNA and YSLEER. The V end was cut by 4 bases, the J end by 8 bases, with 17 bases between. The CDR3 runs to 15 residues. CDR3 sequence (DNA): TGCGCCAGCAGCCCCTTTTCTTCCTTGGGGGGGGAGCTGTTTTTT. Protein sequence: CASSPFSSLGGELFF.

The rearrangement links TRBV12-5 to TRBJ1-2; no clear D gene. This CDR3 comprises 13 residues. Germline V gene data show CDR1 as LGHNT and CDR2 as FRNRAP. Trimming stripped 3 bases from V and 2 bases from J, with 7 bases between. CDR3 in amino acids: CASGFRGNYGYTF. In DNA form, the CDR3 reads TGTGCTAGTGGTTTTCGCGGCAACTATGGCTACACCTTC.

A few counts support this clonotype. V and J are TRBV20-1 and TRBJ2-3; no firm D call. CDR3 size: 13 residues. Germline CDR1 reads DFQATT; CDR2 reads SNEGSKA (reference sequence). V gave up 2 bases and J gave up 3 bases, with 9 bases separating them. Here the CDR3 reads CSARLRNTDTQYF. The CDR3 region has the DNA TGCAGTGCTAGATTGAGAAATACAGATACGCAGTATTTT.

This clonotype was recorded many times. This chain connects TRBV15 to TRBJ2-7; 9 bases match TRBD1. The V gene end was trimmed by 3 bases and the J gene end by 2 bases; junction bases not matched to a gene: 2. Germline V lookup: CDR1 LNHNV, CDR2 YYDKDF (reference sequence). This CDR3 is built from 14 residues. The CDR3 region has the DNA TGTGCCACCAGCAGGTGGACAGGGGCCTACGAGCAGTACTTC. Amino acids: CATSRWTGAYEQYF.

This chain uses TRBV3-1 with TRBJ2-7; D ambiguous. Trimming took off 1 base at V and 5 bases at J, with 12 bases between the two ends. The germline CDR1 and CDR2 sequences are LGHDT and YNNKEL (reference sequence). There are 14 residues in the CDR3. The CDR3 spells CASSQGPPWNEQYF. DNA for the CDR3: TGTGCCAGCAGCCAAGGCCCGCCGTGGAACGAGCAGTACTTC.

The CDR3 loop reads CASSQNTGALAKNIQYF. CDR3 coding DNA: TGTGCCAGCTCACAGAATACAGGGGCTTTAGCCAAAAACATTCAGTACTTC. V is TRBV18 and J is TRBJ2-4, with 7 positions matching TRBD1. V lost 4 bases and J lost 0; bases outside the gene matches: 9. CDR1 and CDR2 (germline): KGHSH, LQKENI. This CDR3 has 17 residues.

There are a few counts of this clonotype. The chain employs TRBV12-3 or TRBV12-4 and TRBJ1-5; no definite D call. V lost 1 base and J lost 6, with 13 bases in between. The CDR3 has 15 residues. In nucleotides, the CDR3 is TGTGCCAGCAGTTTAGGATTGGGGATTTCTCAGCCCCAGCATTTT. This codes for CASSLGLGISQPQHF.

V is TRBV5-1 and J is TRBJ2-1, with 14 nucleotides matching TRBD2. The J segment lost 4 bases and the V segment lost 4 bases, leaving 7 bases of the junction unmatched. CDR3 length: 17 amino acids. Germline values: CDR1 SGHRS, CDR2 YFSETQ. The CDR3 DNA sequence: TGCGCCAGCAGCGAAGGCGGGACTAGCGGGAGTTACAATGAGCAGTTCTTC. Translated, it gives CASSEGGTSGSYNEQFF.

This clonotype was seen only a few times. This rearrangement joins TRBV20-1 to TRBJ2-7; D perhaps matches TRBD2 (5 bases). The CDR3 is 15 amino acids. V was cut by 2 bases and J by 5 bases, with 19 bases left in between. Looked up from germline, CDR1 is DFQATT and CDR2 is SNEGSKA (reference sequence). DNA for the CDR3: TGCAGTGCTAGATTTTGGTTCATCGGGGTACACGAGCAGTACTTC. It yields the protein CSARFWFIGVHEQYF.

This rearrangement joins TRBV11-2 to TRBJ2-1, with TRBD2 matching over 10 bases. Germline V gives CDR1 SGHAT, CDR2 FQNNGV. V was pared by 5 bases and J by 8 bases, with 9 bases of the junction left unmatched. This CDR3 is 15 amino acids long. For the CDR3, the DNA is TGTGCCAGCAGCCACCAGCGGGGGGGCCGAGATGAGCAGTTCTTC. It specifies CASSHQRGGRDEQFF.

This chain uses TRBV7-8 with TRBJ2-1; D unresolved. The length of the CDR3 is 17 residues. The V end lost 4 bases, the J end lost 6 bases, and 22 bases lay between the germline ends. CDR1 and CDR2 from the germline V gene are SGHVS and FQNEAQ. CDR3 nucleotide sequence: TGTGCCAGCAGCTCAGCGTCAAGATATCAACTGGGCAATGAGCAGTTCTTC. Translated, it gives CASSSASRYQLGNEQFF.

The chain recombines TRBV7-9 with TRBJ1-4, with a weak D call TRBD1 (5 bases). This CDR3 has 15 amino acids. The ends were cut back, 5 bases at V and 8 bases at J, with 18 bases in the middle. CDR1 is SEHNR, CDR2 FQNEAQ, per germline (reference sequence). CDR3: CASSHRTGQGEKLFF. In DNA, the CDR3 is TGTGCCAGCAGCCACCGTACAGGCCAGGGCGAAAAACTGTTTTTT.

The chain recombines TRBV14 with TRBJ2-7; no clear D gene. The V and J ends lost 8 bases and 3 bases respectively, with 11 bases between them. This CDR3 comprises 12 residues. The germline V gene has CDR1 SGHDN and CDR2 FVKESK. This CDR3 is CASAAGHYEQYF. Here the CDR3 DNA reads TGTGCCAGCGCAGCCGGGCACTACGAGCAGTACTTC. Variable domain in full (rest from reference TRBV14 and TRBJ2-7): EAGVTQFPSHSVIEKGQTVTLRCDPISGHDNLYWYRRVMGKEIKFLLHFVKESKQDESGMPNNRFLAERTGGTYSTLKVQPAELEDSGVYFCASAAGHYEQYFGPGTRLTVT.

V usage is TRBV5-6 and J usage is TRBJ2-1; 7 nucleotides align to TRBD2. Germline V gives CDR1 SGHDT, CDR2 YYEEEE. There are 16 residues in the CDR3. Trimming cost V 0 bases and J 3 bases; bases outside gene matches: 6. The CDR3 loop reads CASSLESSGYYNEQFF. The CDR3 region has the DNA TGTGCCAGCAGCTTGGAGAGTAGCGGGTACTACAATGAGCAGTTCTTC.

The rearrangement links TRBV6-5 to TRBJ1-6; the match to TRBD1 covers 7 bases. The CDR3 runs 15 residues. The ends lost 6 bases at V and 9 bases at J; junction bases unmatched: 11. The germline V gene encodes CDR1 MNHEY and CDR2 SVGAGI. CDR3 loop: CASSPWGTVSSPLHF. CDR3 sequence (DNA): TGTGCCAGCAGCCCATGGGGGACAGTATCTTCACCCCTCCACTTT.